The 14 T cell receptor beta chains reported below all come from one sample, sequenced in a study of T cells after yellow fever vaccination. Each CDR3 protein is one row after TCRdb ran MiXCR on the 5' RACE reads. This sample has about 550,000 distinct CDR3 sequences; about 19% occur once, and the top ten carry around 15%. This material consisted of PBMCs, taken 15 days after the yellow fever booster vaccination. All receptors come from a man younger than 40 who received the YFV17D yellow fever vaccine.

This clonotype was observed a few times. J is TRBJ2-2 and V is TRBV19, with a possible D match to TRBD1 (5 bases). CDR1 is LNHDA and CDR2 is SQIVND in the germline V gene (reference sequence). The CDR3 totals 11 residues. V lost 7 bases and J 6 bases, leaving 6 bases between the germline ends. CDR3: CASTGPGELFF. The CDR3 region has the DNA TGTGCCAGTACAGGGCCCGGGGAGCTGTTTTTT.

The chain is built from TRBV7-6 and TRBJ2-2; possibly TRBD1 for D (5 bases). The CDR3 has 12 residues. CDR1 is SGHVS and CDR2 is FNYEAQ in the germline V gene. With 1 base removed from V and 13 bases from J, the gap between germline ends came to 10 bases. The CDR3 here is CASSLGQQGLFF. In DNA, the CDR3 is TGTGCCAGCAGCTTAGGACAGCAAGGGCTGTTTTTT.

This clonotype was detected a few times. The chain has TRBV12-3 or TRBV12-4 and TRBJ2-7; D might be TRBD1 (6 bases). The germline V and J ends were trimmed by 6 bases and 0 bases, with 12 bases remaining between them. This CDR3 is built from 14 residues. CDR3 nucleotides: TGTGCCAGCAGGAAGCCAGGGGTCTCCTACGAGCAGTACTTC. Residues: CASRKPGVSYEQYF.

This clonotype has just a few counts. The rearrangement joins TRBV11-2 to TRBJ2-3; 10 nucleotides agree with TRBD2. Looked up from germline, CDR1 is SGHAT and CDR2 is FQNNGV. There are 19 residues in the CDR3. The ends lost 6 bases at V and 4 bases at J; junction bases unmatched: 19. The chain's CDR3 is CASRSRGLAPGRGSDTQYF. CDR3 DNA: TGTGCCAGCAGATCCAGGGGACTAGCGCCCGGGCGGGGCTCAGATACGCAGTATTTT.

The V and J genes are TRBV29-1 and TRBJ2-1; the D is unclear. Germline V lookup: CDR1 SQVTM, CDR2 ANQGSEA. The V end was cut by 1 base, the J end by 3 bases, with 1 base between. This CDR3 spans 11 amino acids. The CDR3 DNA follows: TGCAGCGTTGAAGTCTACAATGAGCAGTTCTTC. Translated, it gives CSVEVYNEQFF.

The chain employs TRBV30 and TRBJ2-1; D is perhaps TRBD2 (5 bases). The CDR3 is 15 residues long. CDR1 is GTSNPN, CDR2 SVGIG, per germline (reference sequence). V lost 2 bases and J lost 0, with 11 bases in between. CDR3 residues: CAWSRGYSSYNEQFF. The CDR3 DNA follows: TGTGCCTGGAGTCGCGGGTACAGCTCCTACAATGAGCAGTTCTTC.

This CDR3 is CASSISGQNTGELFF. The CDR3 coding sequence is TGTGCCAGTAGTATATCGGGACAAAACACCGGGGAGCTGTTTTTT. The rearrangement links TRBV19 to TRBJ2-2; D is perhaps TRBD1 (6 bases). The V gene's germline CDR1 is LNHDA and CDR2 SQIVND (reference sequence). The CDR3 has 15 residues. The V end was cut by 2 bases, the J end by 2 bases, with 9 bases between.

The rearrangement links TRBV4-3 to TRBJ2-3; 9 nucleotides align to TRBD2. J lost 3 bases, V lost 3 bases, and 4 bases had no gene match. Germline assignment: CDR1 LGHNA and CDR2 YSLEER. The CDR3 sequence is 15 residues long. CDR3 nucleotides: TGCGCCAGCAGCCAGCGGGGGGGTTGGACAGATACGCAGTATTTT. This encodes CASSQRGGWTDTQYF.

This clonotype was observed a handful of times. CDR3 sequence: CASSLATITPSSYEQYF. The CDR3 nucleotides are TGTGCCAGCAGCTTAGCGACGATTACCCCGAGCTCCTACGAGCAGTACTTC. V is TRBV7-2 and J is TRBJ2-7; no reliable D call. V was clipped by 0 bases and J by 0 bases, with 15 bases between them. Germline values: CDR1 SGHTA, CDR2 FQGNSA. The CDR3 length is 17 residues.

The table lists this clonotype with a few counts. This sequence joins TRBV29-1 and TRBJ2-1; 12 nucleotides line up with TRBD2. The J segment lost 8 bases and the V segment lost 5 bases, leaving 4 bases of the junction unmatched. This CDR3 spans 13 amino acids. Per the germline V gene, CDR1 is SQVTM and CDR2 is ANQGSEA. The CDR3 is CSVRTSGVHEQFF. The CDR3 DNA sequence: TGCAGCGTTAGGACTAGCGGGGTTCATGAGCAGTTCTTC.

The rearrangement joins TRBV27 to TRBJ2-7; 9 bases match TRBD1. The trim removed 11 bases at V and 3 bases at J, leaving 8 bases unmatched. The germline V gene encodes CDR1 MNHEY and CDR2 SMNVEV (reference sequence). The CDR3 spans 13 residues. CDR3 nucleotides: TGTGCCGCGAAGGGGACAGGGAGCTACGAGCAGTACTTC. Translating it yields CAAKGTGSYEQYF.

The V gene is TRBV7-8, the J gene TRBJ2-7; no clear D gene. The germline V gene encodes CDR1 SGHVS and CDR2 FQNEAQ. Trimming removed 1 base from V and 7 bases from J, with 11 bases in between. The CDR3 is made up of 13 amino acids. CDR3 DNA: TGTGCCAGCAGCTTAGGGGGTAGGGAAGAGCAGTACTTC. It encodes CASSLGGREEQYF. Combining the CDR3 with reference TRBV7-8 and TRBJ2-7 gives the whole variable domain GAGVSQSPRYKVAKRGQDVALRCDPISGHVSLFWYQQALGQGPEFLTYFQNEAQLDKSGLPSDRFFAERPEGSVSTLKIQRTQQEDSAVYLCASSLGGREEQYFGPGTRLTVT.

This clonotype appeared a single time. J is TRBJ2-7 and V is TRBV20-1; the match to TRBD1 covers 7 bases. J lost 3 bases, V lost 1 base, and 9 bases had no gene match. Per the germline V gene, CDR1 is DFQATT and CDR2 is SNEGSKA (reference sequence). The CDR3 extends over 15 amino acids. The DNA for the CDR3 is TGCAGTGCTAGAGGGAGCGGTGACAGGGACTACGAGCAGTACTTC. Residues: CSARGSGDRDYEQYF.

There are many counts of this clonotype. The CDR3 DNA is TGCGCCAGCAGTACCGGGACAGGGGCCTACGAGCAGTACTTC. Translating gives CASSTGTGAYEQYF. The genes are TRBV5-1 and TRBJ2-7; 10 nucleotides align to TRBD1. Germline CDR1 and CDR2: SGHRS and YFSETQ. This CDR3 is built from 14 residues. Germline trimming cut 5 bases from V and 2 bases from J; bases unmatched to any gene: 4.